This TCR beta chain is from a study of cytomegalovirus exposure and HLA in healthy donors. Study-level findings and limits: The tendency of first-cohort TCR clusters to co-occur in the roughly 120 validation repertoires was the finding of a later analysis.

It was the approximately 130-subject validation cohort, separate from the approximately 700-subject first cohort, to which the donors belonged. Sequencing used immunoSEQ multiplex PCR; TCRdb keeps in-frame clones, though not all of them. This table has about 180,000 clones, more than 75% appearing once. V lost 4 bases to trimming and J lost 3 bases; unmatched junction nucleotides: 7. CDR3 size: 16 residues. Germline values: CDR1 MDHEN, CDR2 SYDVKM. This clone was seen just once. Its target is not known. Specimen: PBMCs. The receptor's source is a man aged 18 to 29 in good health and CMV-seropositive. The J gene is TRBJ2-2, the V gene TRBV28; 8 bases are a match to TRBD2. The CDR3 region is CASSSQRERDTGELFF. The CDR3 region has the DNA TGTGCCAGCAGTTCTCAGCGGGAGCGGGACACCGGGGAGCTGTTTTTT.